The clone carrying this TCR beta chain was detected a few times. Its antigen is unidentified. This entry is derived from a study of response to subunit inactivated influenza vaccine. Findings and limits, study-wide: After each seasonal influenza vaccination, few new T cells are recruited, the authors suggested.

A single record per CDR3 protein comes from TCRdb applying MiXCR to the RT-PCR reads. The sample shows roughly 500,000 distinct CDR3 sequences, approximately 24% of them seen only once. The CDR3 sequence is 16 residues long. V shed 4 bases, J shed 5 bases, and the junction held 10 bases outside the gene matches. The germline gives CDR1 SGHTA, CDR2 FQGNSA. The TCR sequence derives from a man aged 45-65 years who received an inactivated influenza vaccine. Sample: CD4+ T cells sorted from PBMCs, taken around 5 days after vaccination. The V gene is TRBV7-2, the J gene TRBJ2-3, with 9 bases aligning to TRBD2. The CDR3 sequence is CASSWAAGGGGDTQYF. The CDR3, as DNA: TGTGCCAGCAGCTGGGCAGCGGGGGGTGGAGGAGATACGCAGTATTTT. The full variable domain, completed using reference TRBV7-2 and TRBJ2-3, is GAGVSQSPSNKVTEKGKDVELRCDPISGHTALYWYRQSLGQGLEFLIYFQGNSAPDKSGLPSDRFSAERTGGSVSTLTIQRTQQEDSAVYLCASSWAAGGGGDTQYFGPGTRLTVL.